This T cell receptor (beta chain) was retrieved from a study of cytomegalovirus exposure and HLA in healthy donors. Study-wide points: Analysis was carried out at a later point, and it linked a missense DCLRE1C variant to TCR beta V- and J-gene trimming. Most TCR sequences were seen very rarely across donors, but some public TCRs occurred in many. DRB1 had the most TCR associations and HLA-C the fewest, a later analysis found, with rates varying by HLA locus. Researchers catalogued around 150 TCR beta chains as cytomegalovirus-associated.

Researchers ran the PCR with 60 Vbeta and 13 Jbeta primers. Generated by immunoSEQ multiplex PCR, the TCRdb table keeps only in-frame clones and is missing some. The sample lists 150,000 to 200,000 clones; over 70% were seen once. The germline V gene has CDR1 SGHTS and CDR2 YDEGEE. Losses at the gene ends were 0 bases for V and 7 bases for J; bases not matched to a gene: 10. The CDR3 spans 18 residues. Details on this clone: Antigen: not known.

The clonotype was recovered from a man aged 35 to 55 in good health and CMV-seronegative. The V call is TRBV5-8, the J call TRBJ2-2; TRBD2 matches 12 bases. The source material was PBMCs. The CDR3: CASSLGLAGVWSVGELFF. CDR3 nucleotides: TGTGCCAGCAGCTTGGGACTAGCGGGAGTGTGGAGCGTCGGGGAGCTGTTTTTT.